This T cell receptor beta chain came from a study of blood T cells in healthy people across ages. The overall study: T cells yielded about one barcoded beta molecule per two cells through template switching.

CDR3 size: 16 residues. The ends lost 5 bases at V and 2 bases at J; junction bases unmatched: 12. Germline CDR1 SGHVS, CDR2 FQNEAQ. Combining a sample-barcoded 5' primer with a J-beta primer mix, a second PCR ran for about 6 to 12 cycles. Each CDR3 protein is one row after TCRdb ran MiXCR on the 5' RACE reads. The sample has 1.5 million to 2 million distinct CDR3 sequences; about 50% are singletons. Sequenced: blood. This clonotype was obtained from a woman aged 40-49 years in good health. The chain couples TRBV7-8 to TRBJ2-7; TRBD2 agrees at 7 bases. CDR3 in amino acids: CASSRSELGGTYEQYF. Written as DNA, the CDR3 is TGTGCCAGCAGCCGTAGCGAGTTGGGGGGGACCTACGAGCAGTACTTC.